This T cell receptor beta chain derives from a study of PD-L1 blockade in urothelial cancer. The overall study: Atezolizumab 1,200 mg was given intravenously every 3 weeks, starting 2014.

Clones were read by immunoSEQ multiplex PCR, and TCRdb kept only the in-frame ones, dropping some. Here the sample spans approximately 120,000 clones, about 82% being singletons. Time point of the sample: peripheral blood 6 weeks after treatment start. Details on this clone: A read error may produce the germline difference seen at one junction end.

From germline, CDR1 is GTSNPN and CDR2 SVGIG (reference sequence). The CDR3 totals 14 residues. The rearrangement links TRBV30 to TRBJ1-1; 7 nucleotides align to TRBD1. The starting material was PBMCs, obtained around atezolizumab (anti-PD-L1) treatment. This sequence was found in a man aged 50-59 years with urothelial cancer. CDR3 loop: CAWSPRGSFRGLGF. CDR3 sequence (DNA): TGTGCCTGGAGTCCCAGGGGATCTTTTAGGGGGCTGGGATTT.